Given below is one T cell receptor beta chain in context. The antigen is not known. Within the sample, other DNA sequences also encode this same CDR3. Trimming removed 3 bases from V and 1 base from J, with 10 bases in between. CDR1 and CDR2 from the germline V gene are MNHEY and SMNVEV (reference sequence). The CDR3 sequence is 15 residues long. This entry belongs to a study of shared clonotypes between healthy human individuals. Study as a whole: Serving as donors were two women and a few men, whose ages spanned 18 to 49.

Regarding the study as a whole: A few donors had approximately 4.6% of their naive CD4 clonotypes in common.

This table comes from immunoSEQ multiplex PCR, and its TCRdb copy is limited to in-frame clones, with some not included. The sample includes about 2 million clones, 90% to 95% of them seen just once. This receptor was identified in a man between 18 and 35 years old in good health. The chain has TRBV27 and TRBJ1-5; D is undetermined. The material sequenced was naive CD4+ T cells sorted from blood. Subset described: CD45RA+ positively selected. The chain's CDR3 is CASSLGGSSNQPQHF. The CDR3 nucleotides are TGTGCCAGCAGTTTGGGTGGGAGCAGCAATCAGCCCCAGCATTTT.